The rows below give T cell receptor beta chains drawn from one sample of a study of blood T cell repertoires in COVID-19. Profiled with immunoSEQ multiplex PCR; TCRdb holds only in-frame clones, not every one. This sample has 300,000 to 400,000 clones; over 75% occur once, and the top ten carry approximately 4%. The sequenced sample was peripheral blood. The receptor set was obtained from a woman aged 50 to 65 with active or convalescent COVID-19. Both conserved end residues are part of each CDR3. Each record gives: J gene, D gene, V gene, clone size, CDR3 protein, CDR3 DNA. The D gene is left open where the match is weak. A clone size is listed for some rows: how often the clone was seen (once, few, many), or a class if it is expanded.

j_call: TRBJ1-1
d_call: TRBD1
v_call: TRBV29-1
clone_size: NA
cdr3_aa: CSVEWTGRAFF
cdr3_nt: TGCAGCGTTGAGTGGACAGGCCGAGCTTTCTTT

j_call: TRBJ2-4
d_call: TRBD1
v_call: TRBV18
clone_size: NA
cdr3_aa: CASSGQEAKNIQYF
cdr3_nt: TGTGCCAGCTCGGGACAGGAGGCCAAAAACATTCAGTACTTC

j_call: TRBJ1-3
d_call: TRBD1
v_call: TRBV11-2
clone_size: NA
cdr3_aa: CASSTRQGAGNTIYF
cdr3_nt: TGTGCCAGCAGCACTCGACAGGGGGCTGGAAACACCATATATTTT

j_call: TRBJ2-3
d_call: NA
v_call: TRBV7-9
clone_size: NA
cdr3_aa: CASSLRQGYTDTQYF
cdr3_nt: TGTGCCAGCAGCTTACGGCAGGGCTACACAGATACGCAGTATTTT

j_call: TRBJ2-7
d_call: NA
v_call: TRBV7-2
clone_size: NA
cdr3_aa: CASLPEAGTYEQYF
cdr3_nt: TGTGCCAGCCTTCCCGAGGCCGGCACCTACGAGCAGTACTTC

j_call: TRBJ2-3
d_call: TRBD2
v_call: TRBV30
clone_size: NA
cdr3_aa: CAWSITGLAGASTQYF
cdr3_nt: TGTGCCTGGAGTATCACGGGGCTAGCGGGAGCAAGTACGCAGTATTTT

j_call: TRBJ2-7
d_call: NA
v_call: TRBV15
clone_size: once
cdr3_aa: CATRPGDRSSSYEQYF
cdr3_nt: TGTGCCACCAGGCCCGGAGACAGGAGCAGCTCCTACGAGCAGTACTTC

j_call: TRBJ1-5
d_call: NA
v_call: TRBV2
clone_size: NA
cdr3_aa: CASSDGDRFNQPQHF
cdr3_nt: TGTGCCAGCAGTGACGGCGACAGGTTTAATCAGCCCCAGCATTTT

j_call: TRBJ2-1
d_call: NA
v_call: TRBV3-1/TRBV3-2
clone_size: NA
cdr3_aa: CASSQVLLGTGNEQFF
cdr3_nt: TGTGCCAGCAGCCAAGTTCTTCTCGGCACAGGGAATGAGCAGTTCTTC

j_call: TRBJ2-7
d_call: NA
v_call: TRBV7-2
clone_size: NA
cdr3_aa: CASSGTAGVGEQYF
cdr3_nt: TGTGCCAGCAGCGGGACAGCGGGAGTAGGCGAGCAGTACTTC

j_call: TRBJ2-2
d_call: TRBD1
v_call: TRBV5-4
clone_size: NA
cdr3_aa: CASSLAPGQGSGELFF
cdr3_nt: TGTGCCAGCAGCTTGGCCCCGGGACAGGGGTCCGGGGAGCTGTTTTTT

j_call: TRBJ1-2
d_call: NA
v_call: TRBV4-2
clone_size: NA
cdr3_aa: CASSQDVPGMSGYTF
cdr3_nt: TGTGCCAGCAGCCAAGATGTTCCCGGGATGAGTGGCTACACCTTC

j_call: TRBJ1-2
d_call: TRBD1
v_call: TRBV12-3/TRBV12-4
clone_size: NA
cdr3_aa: CASSLTGARGYTF
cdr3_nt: TGTGCCAGCAGTTTAACAGGGGCCAGGGGCTACACCTTC

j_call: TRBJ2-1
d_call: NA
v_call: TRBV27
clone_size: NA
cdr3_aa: CASSPQLANEQFF
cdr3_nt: TGTGCCAGCAGTCCGCAACTAGCTAATGAGCAGTTCTTC

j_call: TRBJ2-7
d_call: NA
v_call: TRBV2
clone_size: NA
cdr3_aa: CASNQGTYEQYF
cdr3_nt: TGTGCCAGCAATCAGGGAACCTACGAGCAGTACTTC

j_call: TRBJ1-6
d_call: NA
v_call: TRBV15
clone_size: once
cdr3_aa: CATSRAFSQTLNSPLHF
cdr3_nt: TGTGCCACCAGCAGAGCATTTTCACAGACACTTAATTCACCCCTCCACTTT

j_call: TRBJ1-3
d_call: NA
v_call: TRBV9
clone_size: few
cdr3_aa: CASSRAQGSSGNTIYF
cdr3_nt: TGTGCCAGCAGCAGGGCTCAGGGGAGCTCTGGAAACACCATATATTTT

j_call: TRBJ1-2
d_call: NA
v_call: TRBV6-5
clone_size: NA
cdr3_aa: CASRSQVPGRRNF
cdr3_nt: TGTGCCAGCAGATCCCAAGTCCCCGGGAGACGGAACTTC

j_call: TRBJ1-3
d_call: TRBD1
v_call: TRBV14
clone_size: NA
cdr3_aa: CASSRGQGAGGNTIYF
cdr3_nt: TGTGCCAGCAGCCGAGGACAGGGAGCGGGCGGAAACACCATATATTTT

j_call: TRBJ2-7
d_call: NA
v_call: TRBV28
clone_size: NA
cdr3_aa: CASSFGRAGYEQYF
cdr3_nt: TGTGCCAGCAGTTTTGGCAGGGCCGGCTACGAGCAGTACTTC

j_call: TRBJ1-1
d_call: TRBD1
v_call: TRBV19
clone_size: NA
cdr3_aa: CASSIGTGRGNTEAFF
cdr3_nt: TGTGCCAGTAGTATTGGGACAGGGCGCGGGAACACTGAAGCTTTCTTT

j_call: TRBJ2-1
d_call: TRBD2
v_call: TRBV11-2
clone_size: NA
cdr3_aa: CASSTGTSGYNEQFF
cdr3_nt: TGTGCCAGCAGCACCGGGACTAGCGGGTACAATGAGCAGTTCTTC

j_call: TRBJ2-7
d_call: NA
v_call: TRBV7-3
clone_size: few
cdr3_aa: CASSIHHRAGFYEQYF
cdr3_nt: TGTGCCAGCAGCATACACCACAGGGCCGGATTCTACGAGCAGTACTTC

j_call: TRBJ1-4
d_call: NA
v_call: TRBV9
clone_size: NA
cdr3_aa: CASSVSQGGEKLFF
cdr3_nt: TGTGCCAGCAGCGTCTCACAGGGTGGTGAAAAACTGTTTTTT

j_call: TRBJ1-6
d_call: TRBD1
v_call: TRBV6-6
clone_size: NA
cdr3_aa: CASSPSRGQGYSPLHF
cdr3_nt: TGTGCCAGCAGTCCCTCCCGTGGACAGGGATATTCACCCCTCCACTTT

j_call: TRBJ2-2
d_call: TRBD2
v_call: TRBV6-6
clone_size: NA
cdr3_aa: CASKERGNTGELFF
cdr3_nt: TGTGCCAGCAAAGAGCGGGGTAACACCGGGGAGCTGTTTTTT

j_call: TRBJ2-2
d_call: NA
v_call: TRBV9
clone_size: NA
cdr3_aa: CASSTGTSGELFF
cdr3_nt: TGTGCCAGCAGCACAGGGACAAGCGGGGAGCTGTTTTTT

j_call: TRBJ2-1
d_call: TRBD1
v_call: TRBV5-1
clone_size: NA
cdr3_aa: CASSWRPRQGRGTYNEQFF
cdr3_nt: TGCGCCAGCAGCTGGCGGCCGAGACAGGGAAGGGGCACCTACAATGAGCAGTTCTTC

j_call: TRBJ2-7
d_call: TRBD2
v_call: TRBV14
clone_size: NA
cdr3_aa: CASSSGGKEQYF
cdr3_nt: TGTGCCAGCAGTAGCGGGGGGAAAGAGCAGTACTTC

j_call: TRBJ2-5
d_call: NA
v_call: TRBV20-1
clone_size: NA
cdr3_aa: CSATPGETQYF
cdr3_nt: TGCAGTGCTACCCCAGGGGAGACCCAGTACTTC

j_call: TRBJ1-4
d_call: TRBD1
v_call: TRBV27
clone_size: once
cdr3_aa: CASSLRGQEKLFF
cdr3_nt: TGTGCCAGCAGTTTAAGGGGACAGGAAAAACTGTTTTTT

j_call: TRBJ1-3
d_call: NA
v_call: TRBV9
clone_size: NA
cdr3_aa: CASGTGRDSGNTIYF
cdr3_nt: TGTGCCAGCGGAACTGGCAGGGACTCTGGAAACACCATATATTTT

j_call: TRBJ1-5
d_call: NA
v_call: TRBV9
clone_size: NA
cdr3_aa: CASSVDSRNQPQHF
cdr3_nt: TGTGCCAGCAGCGTAGATTCCCGGAATCAGCCCCAGCATTTT

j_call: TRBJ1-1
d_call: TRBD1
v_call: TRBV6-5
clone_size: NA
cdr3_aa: CASSYGTGDFTEAFF
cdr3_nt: TGTGCCAGCAGTTACGGGACAGGGGATTTCACTGAAGCTTTCTTT

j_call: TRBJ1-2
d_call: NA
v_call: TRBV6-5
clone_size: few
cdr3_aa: CASGTGANYGYTF
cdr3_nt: TGTGCCAGTGGGACGGGAGCTAACTATGGCTACACCTTC

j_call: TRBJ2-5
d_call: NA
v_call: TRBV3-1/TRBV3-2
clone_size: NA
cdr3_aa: CASSQECRGGETQYF
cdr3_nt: TGTGCCAGCAGCCAAGAGTGTAGGGGAGGAGAGACCCAGTACTTC